In its sample, the clone carrying this T cell receptor beta chain was seen once. The entry originates in a study of blood T cell repertoires in COVID-19. Assay used: immunoSEQ multiplex PCR; TCRdb lists only in-frame clones, some missing. The sample has some 250,000 clones, 65% to 85% seen once. The germline V gene has CDR1 MNHEY and CDR2 SMNVEV (reference sequence). The CDR3 covers 16 residues. V lost 6 bases, J lost 0 bases, and 17 bases lay in between. Sequenced sample: peripheral blood. The J gene is TRBJ1-2, the V gene TRBV27, with D hard to call. This TCR came from a man between 40 and 49 years old with active or convalescent COVID-19. CDR3 bases: TGTGCCAGCAGACCTCTCAGTACCCCTCCTAACTATGGCTACACCTTC. It encodes CASRPLSTPPNYGYTF.